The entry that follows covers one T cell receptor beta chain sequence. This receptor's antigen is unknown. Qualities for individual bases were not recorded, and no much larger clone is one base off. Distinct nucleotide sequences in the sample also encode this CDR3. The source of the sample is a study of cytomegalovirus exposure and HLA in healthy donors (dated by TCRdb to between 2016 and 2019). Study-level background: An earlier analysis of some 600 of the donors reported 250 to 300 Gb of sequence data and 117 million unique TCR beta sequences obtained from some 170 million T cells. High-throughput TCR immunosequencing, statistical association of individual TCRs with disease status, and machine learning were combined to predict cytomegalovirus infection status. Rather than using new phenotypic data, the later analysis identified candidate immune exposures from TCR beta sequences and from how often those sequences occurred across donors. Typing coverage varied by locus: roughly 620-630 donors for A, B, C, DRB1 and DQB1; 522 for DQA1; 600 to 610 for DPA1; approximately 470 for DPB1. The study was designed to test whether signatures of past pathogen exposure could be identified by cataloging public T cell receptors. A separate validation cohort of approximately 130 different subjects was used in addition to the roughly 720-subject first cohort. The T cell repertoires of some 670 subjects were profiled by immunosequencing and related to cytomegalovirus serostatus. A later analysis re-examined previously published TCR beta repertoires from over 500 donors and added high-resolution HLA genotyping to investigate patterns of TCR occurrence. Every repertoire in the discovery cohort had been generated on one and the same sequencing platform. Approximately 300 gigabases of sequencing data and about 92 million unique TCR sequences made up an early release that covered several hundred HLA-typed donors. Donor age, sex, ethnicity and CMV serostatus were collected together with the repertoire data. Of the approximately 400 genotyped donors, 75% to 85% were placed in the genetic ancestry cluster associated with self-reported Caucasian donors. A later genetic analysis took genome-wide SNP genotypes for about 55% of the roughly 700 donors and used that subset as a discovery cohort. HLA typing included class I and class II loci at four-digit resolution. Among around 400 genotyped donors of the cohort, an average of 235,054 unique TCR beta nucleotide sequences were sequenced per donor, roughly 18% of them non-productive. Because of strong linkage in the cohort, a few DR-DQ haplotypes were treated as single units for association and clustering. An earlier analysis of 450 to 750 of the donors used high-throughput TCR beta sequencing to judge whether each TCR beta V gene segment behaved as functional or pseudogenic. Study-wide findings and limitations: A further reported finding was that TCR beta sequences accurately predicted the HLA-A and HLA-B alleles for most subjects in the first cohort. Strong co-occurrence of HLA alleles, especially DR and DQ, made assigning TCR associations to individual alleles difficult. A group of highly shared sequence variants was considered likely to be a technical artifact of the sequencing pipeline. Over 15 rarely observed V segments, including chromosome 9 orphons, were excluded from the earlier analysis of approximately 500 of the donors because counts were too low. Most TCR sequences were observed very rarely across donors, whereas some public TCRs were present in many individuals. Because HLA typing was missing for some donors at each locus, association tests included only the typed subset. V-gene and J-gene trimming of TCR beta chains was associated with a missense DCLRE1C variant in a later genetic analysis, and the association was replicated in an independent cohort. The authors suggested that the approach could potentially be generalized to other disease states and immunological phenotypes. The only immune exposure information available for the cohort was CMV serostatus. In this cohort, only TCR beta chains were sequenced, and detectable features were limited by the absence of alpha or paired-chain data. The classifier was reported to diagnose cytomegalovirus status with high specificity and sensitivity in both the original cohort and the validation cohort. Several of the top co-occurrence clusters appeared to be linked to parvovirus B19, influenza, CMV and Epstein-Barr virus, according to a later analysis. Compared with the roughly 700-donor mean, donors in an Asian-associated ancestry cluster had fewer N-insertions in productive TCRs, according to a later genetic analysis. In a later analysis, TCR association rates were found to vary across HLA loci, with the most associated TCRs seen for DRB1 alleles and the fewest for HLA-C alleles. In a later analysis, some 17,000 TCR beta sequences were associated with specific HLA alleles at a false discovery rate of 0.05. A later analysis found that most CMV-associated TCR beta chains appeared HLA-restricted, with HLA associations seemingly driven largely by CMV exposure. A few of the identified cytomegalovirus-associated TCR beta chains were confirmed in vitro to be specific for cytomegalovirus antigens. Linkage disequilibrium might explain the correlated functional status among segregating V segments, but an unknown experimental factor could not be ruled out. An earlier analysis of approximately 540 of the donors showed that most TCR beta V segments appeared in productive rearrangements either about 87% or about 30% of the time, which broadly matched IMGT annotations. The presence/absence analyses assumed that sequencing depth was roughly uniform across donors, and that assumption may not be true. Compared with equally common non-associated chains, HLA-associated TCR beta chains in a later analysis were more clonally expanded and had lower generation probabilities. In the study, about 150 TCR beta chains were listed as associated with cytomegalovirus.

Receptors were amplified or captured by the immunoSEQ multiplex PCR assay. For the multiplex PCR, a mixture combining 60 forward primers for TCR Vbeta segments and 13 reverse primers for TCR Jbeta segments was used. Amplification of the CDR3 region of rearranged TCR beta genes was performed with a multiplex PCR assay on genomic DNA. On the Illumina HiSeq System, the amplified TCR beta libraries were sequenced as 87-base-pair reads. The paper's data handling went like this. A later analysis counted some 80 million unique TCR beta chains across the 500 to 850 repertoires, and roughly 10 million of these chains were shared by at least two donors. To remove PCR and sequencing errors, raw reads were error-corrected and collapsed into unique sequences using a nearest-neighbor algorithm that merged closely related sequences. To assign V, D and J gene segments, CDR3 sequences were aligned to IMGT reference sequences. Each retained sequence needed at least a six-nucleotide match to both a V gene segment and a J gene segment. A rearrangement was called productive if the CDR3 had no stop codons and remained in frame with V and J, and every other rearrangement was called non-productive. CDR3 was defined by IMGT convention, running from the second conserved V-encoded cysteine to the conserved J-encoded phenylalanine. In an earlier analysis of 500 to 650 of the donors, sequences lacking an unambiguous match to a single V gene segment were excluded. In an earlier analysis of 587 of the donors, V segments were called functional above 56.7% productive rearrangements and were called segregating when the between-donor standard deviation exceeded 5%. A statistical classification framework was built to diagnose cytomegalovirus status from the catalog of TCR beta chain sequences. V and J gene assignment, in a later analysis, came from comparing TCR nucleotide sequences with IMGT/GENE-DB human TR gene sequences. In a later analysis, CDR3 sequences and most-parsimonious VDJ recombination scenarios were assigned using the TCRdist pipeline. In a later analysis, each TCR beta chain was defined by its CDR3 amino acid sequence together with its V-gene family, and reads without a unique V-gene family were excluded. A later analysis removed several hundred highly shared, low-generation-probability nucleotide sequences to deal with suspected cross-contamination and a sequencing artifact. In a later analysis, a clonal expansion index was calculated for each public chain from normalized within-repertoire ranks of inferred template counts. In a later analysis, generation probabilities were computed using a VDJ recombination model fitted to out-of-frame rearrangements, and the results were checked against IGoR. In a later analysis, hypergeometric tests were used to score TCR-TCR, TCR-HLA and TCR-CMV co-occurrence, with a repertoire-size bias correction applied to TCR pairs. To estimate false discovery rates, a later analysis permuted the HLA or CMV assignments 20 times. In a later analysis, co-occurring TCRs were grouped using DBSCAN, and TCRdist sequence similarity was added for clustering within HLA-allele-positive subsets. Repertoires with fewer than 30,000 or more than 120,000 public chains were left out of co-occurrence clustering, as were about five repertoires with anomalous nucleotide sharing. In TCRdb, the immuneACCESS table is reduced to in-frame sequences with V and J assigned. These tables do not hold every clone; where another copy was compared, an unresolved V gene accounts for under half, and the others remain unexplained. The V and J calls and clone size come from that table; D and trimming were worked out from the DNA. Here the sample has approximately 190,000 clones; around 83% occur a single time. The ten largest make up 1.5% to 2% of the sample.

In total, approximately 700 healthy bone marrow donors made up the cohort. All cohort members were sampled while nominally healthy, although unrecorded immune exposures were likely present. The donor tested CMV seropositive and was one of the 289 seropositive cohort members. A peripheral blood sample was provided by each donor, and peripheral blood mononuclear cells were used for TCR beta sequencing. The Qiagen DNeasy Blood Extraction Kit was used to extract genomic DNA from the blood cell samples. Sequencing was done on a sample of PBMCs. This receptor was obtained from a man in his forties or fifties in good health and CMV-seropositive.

The sequenced DNA: TGTGCCAGCAGCTTGGCAGGGGTAAGCAATCAGCCCCAGCATTTT. Protein translation: CASSLAGVSNQPQHF. The rearrangement joined TRBV5-5 to TRBJ1-5; a weak D assignment points to TRBD1 (6 bases agree). The germline V gene encodes CDR1 SGHKS and CDR2 YYEKEE (reference sequence). The junction carries 8 bases between V and J, which are trimmed by 0 bases and 1 base respectively. Measured from the cysteine to the phenylalanine, the CDR3 is 15 residues long. The sequence is cut down to CDR3 DNA, 45 bases in frame from base 1.